The rows below give T cell receptor beta chains drawn from one sample of a study of cytomegalovirus exposure and HLA in healthy donors. Generated by immunoSEQ multiplex PCR, the TCRdb table keeps only in-frame clones and is missing some. The sample has about 140,000 clones, roughly 73% seen once; the top ten hold over 9%. Sequencing was performed on PBMCs. Receptors originate from a man aged 18 to 29 in good health and CMV-seropositive. Each CDR3 is given with its conserved first and last residue. D genes are given only for firm matches. Only part of the rows carry a size: once, few, many, or a class if the clone is expanded.

abundance	v_gene	len	j_gene	d_gene	CDR3nt	CDR3aa
NA	TRBV20-1	11	TRBJ2-7	NA	TGCAGTGCTAGATCCGGCTACGAGCAGTACTTC	CSARSGYEQYF
NA	TRBV27	16	TRBJ2-7	NA	TGTGCCAGCAGTTTACCCCCCAAGCGGGCAGAATACGAGCAGTACTTC	CASSLPPKRAEYEQYF
NA	TRBV30	13	TRBJ2-7	NA	TGTGCCTGGGACGGTCCTCGGGACTACGAGCAGTACTTC	CAWDGPRDYEQYF
few	TRBV9	13	TRBJ2-1	TRBD2	TGTGCCAGCAGCGGGGGACTAGTTATTGAGCAGTTCTTC	CASSGGLVIEQFF
NA	TRBV29-1	17	TRBJ2-3	TRBD2	TGCAGCGTTGAAGATGTCCGGGAGGACGTAATCACAGATACGCAGTATTTT	CSVEDVREDVITDTQYF
NA	TRBV6-1	15	TRBJ2-3	TRBD1	TGTGCCAGCAGTGAAGGGACAGGGGCCACAGATACGCAGTATTTT	CASSEGTGATDTQYF
NA	TRBV14	15	TRBJ2-1	NA	TGTGCCAGCAGCACTATAACGAGCTCCTACAATGAGCAGTTCTTC	CASSTITSSYNEQFF
NA	TRBV11-1	14	TRBJ1-2	TRBD1	TGTGCCAGCAGCTCCATCGGGACAGCCTATGGCTACACCTTC	CASSSIGTAYGYTF
NA	TRBV9	13	TRBJ2-1	NA	TGTGCCAGCAGCGCGCAGGAAAACAATGAGCAGTTCTTC	CASSAQENNEQFF
NA	TRBV7-8	14	TRBJ1-1	TRBD1	TGTGCCAGCAGCCCCCGGGACAGGAACACTGAAGCTTTCTTT	CASSPRDRNTEAFF
NA	TRBV14	15	TRBJ1-2	NA	TGTGCCAGCAGTCCTTCCACAGCTACCATCTATGGCTACACCTTC	CASSPSTATIYGYTF
NA	TRBV28	15	TRBJ1-2	TRBD1	TGTGCCAGCAGTTTGTGGACAGGGGGCAACTATGGCTACACCTTC	CASSLWTGGNYGYTF
NA	TRBV5-1	15	TRBJ1-4	NA	TGCGCCAGCAGCTTGGACGGGGGTCGTAATGAAAAACTGTTTTTT	CASSLDGGRNEKLFF
once	TRBV6-1	15	TRBJ2-3	TRBD2	TGTGCCAGCAGTGAAGTTCCAAGCGGGAGGGATACGCAGTATTTT	CASSEVPSGRDTQYF
NA	TRBV28	14	TRBJ1-4	NA	TGTGCCAGCAGGACGTGGGGGGGGAATGAAAAACTGTTTTTT	CASRTWGGNEKLFF
NA	TRBV9	14	TRBJ1-2	NA	TGTGCCAGCAGCTCCGGGTCTTCTAACTATGGCTACACCTTC	CASSSGSSNYGYTF
NA	TRBV4-1	17	TRBJ2-3	NA	TGCGCCAGCAGCCAAGAGGAGCCGACTCAGCTTACGGATACGCAGTATTTT	CASSQEEPTQLTDTQYF
NA	TRBV7-9	15	TRBJ2-3	NA	TGTGCCAGCAGCTTAGGATGGGAAGCGGGAGATACGCAGTATTTT	CASSLGWEAGDTQYF
few	TRBV6-1	15	TRBJ2-3	TRBD2	TGTGCCAGCAGTGAACCGGGACTAGCATCCGATACGCAGTATTTT	CASSEPGLASDTQYF
NA	TRBV7-3	17	TRBJ1-4	TRBD1	TGTGCCAGCAGCTTAAATCCTCCAGGGGGCTTAGATGAAAAACTGTTTTTT	CASSLNPPGGLDEKLFF
NA	TRBV7-9	15	TRBJ1-2	NA	TGTTCCAGCACCCCGAGGGCAGGCCTAAACTATGGCTACACCTTC	CSSTPRAGLNYGYTF
once	TRBV6-6	15	TRBJ2-1	TRBD1	TGTGCCAGCAAAGCCCGGGACAGCCAGGCGGGTGAGCAGTTCTTC	CASKARDSQAGEQFF
NA	TRBV29-1	12	TRBJ2-2	TRBD2	TGCAGCGCTGGACTAGCGGCCGGGGAGCTGTTTTTT	CSAGLAAGELFF
NA	TRBV2	15	TRBJ1-1	NA	TGTGCCAGCAGTACAGGGCCCCCCCTGAACACTGAAGCTTTCTTT	CASSTGPPLNTEAFF
once	TRBV28	15	TRBJ2-5	TRBD1	TGTCCCAGCAGTTTCGGCAGGGGGCGTCCGGAGACCCAGTACTTC	CPSSFGRGRPETQYF
NA	TRBV5-1	16	TRBJ2-3	TRBD2	TGCGCCAGCAGCTTCTGGGGGGGTGCTGGAGAAGATACGCAGTATTTT	CASSFWGGAGEDTQYF
NA	TRBV27	19	TRBJ2-3	TRBD2	TGTGCCAGCAGTTCTGTTCCCTCTACTAGCGGGAGGGGGGCAGATACGCAGTATTTT	CASSSVPSTSGRGADTQYF
NA	TRBV5-1	15	TRBJ2-7	NA	TGCGCCAGCAGCCCAATCGGGGATGGCTCCTACGAGCAGTACTTC	CASSPIGDGSYEQYF
NA	TRBV6-6	16	TRBJ1-5	TRBD1	TGTGCCAGCAGTTACTCTACAGGGGCCACCAATCAGCCCCAGCATTTT	CASSYSTGATNQPQHF
NA	TRBV18	17	TRBJ1-2	NA	TGTGCCAGCTCACCTCTCCCGGTGACAGGACAGAACTATGGCTACACCTTC	CASSPLPVTGQNYGYTF
NA	TRBV19	16	TRBJ1-3	NA	TGTGCCAGTAGTATCTTGGCGGATTACTCTGGAAACACCATATATTTT	CASSILADYSGNTIYF
NA	TRBV29-1	13	TRBJ2-5	TRBD1	TGCAGCGTTGCAGGGGGCTGGGAAGAGACCCAGTACTTC	CSVAGGWEETQYF